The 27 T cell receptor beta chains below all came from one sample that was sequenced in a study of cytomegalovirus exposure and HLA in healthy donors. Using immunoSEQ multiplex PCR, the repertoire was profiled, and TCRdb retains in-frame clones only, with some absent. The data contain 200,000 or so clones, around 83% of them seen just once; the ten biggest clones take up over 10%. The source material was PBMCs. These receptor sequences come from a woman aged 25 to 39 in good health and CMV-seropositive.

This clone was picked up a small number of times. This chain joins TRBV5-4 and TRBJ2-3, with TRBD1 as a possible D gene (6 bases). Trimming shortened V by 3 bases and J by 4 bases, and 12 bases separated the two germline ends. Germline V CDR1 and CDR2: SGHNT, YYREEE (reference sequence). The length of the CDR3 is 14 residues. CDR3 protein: CASSYRQAPDTQYF. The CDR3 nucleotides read TGTGCCAGCAGCTACAGACAGGCACCAGATACGCAGTATTTT. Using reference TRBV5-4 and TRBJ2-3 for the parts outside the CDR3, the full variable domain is ETGVTQSPTHLIKTRGQQVTLRCSSQSGHNTVSWYQQALGQGPQFIFQYYREEENGRGNFPPRFSGLQFPNYSSELNVNALELDDSALYLCASSYRQAPDTQYFGPGTRLTVL.

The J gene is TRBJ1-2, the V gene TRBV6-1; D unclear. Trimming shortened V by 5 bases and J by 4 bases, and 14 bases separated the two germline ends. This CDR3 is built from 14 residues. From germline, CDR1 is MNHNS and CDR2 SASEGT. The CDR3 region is CASSTEAWGYGYTF. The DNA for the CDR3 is TGTGCCAGCAGTACGGAGGCCTGGGGCTATGGCTACACCTTC.

This CDR3 is CASSDATVRDRKYNEQFF. The CDR3 DNA reads as TGTGCCAGCAGCGACGCCACCGTCCGTGACAGGAAATACAATGAGCAGTTCTTC. V is TRBV2 and J is TRBJ2-1; weak D call: TRBD1 (6 bases). Germline V gene sequence: CDR1 SNHLY, CDR2 FYNNEI. The CDR3 has 18 residues. Trimming shortened V by 6 bases and J by 4 bases, and 25 bases separated the two germline ends.

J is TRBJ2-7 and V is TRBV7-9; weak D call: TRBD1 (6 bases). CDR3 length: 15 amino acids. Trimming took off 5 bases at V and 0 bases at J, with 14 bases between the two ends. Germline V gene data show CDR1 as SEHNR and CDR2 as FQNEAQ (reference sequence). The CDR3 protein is CASSQGRPSSYEQYF. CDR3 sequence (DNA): TGTGCCAGCAGCCAGGGGCGCCCGAGCTCCTACGAGCAGTACTTC.

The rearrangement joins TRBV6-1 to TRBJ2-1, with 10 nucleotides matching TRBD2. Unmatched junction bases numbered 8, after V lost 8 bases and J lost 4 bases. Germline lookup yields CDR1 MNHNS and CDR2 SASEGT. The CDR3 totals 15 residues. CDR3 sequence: CASGLGLAYYNEQFF. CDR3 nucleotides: TGTGCCAGCGGATTGGGACTAGCGTATTACAATGAGCAGTTCTTC.

The CDR3 DNA reads TGTGCCAGCAGCGTAAGCCCCACAGCAGACCACTATGGCTACACCTTC. Protein sequence: CASSVSPTADHYGYTF. The chain combines TRBV9 with TRBJ1-2; D is unresolved. V lost 1 base and J lost 3, with 16 bases in between. The CDR3 covers 16 residues. Germline-derived CDR1 and CDR2 are SGDLS and YYNGEE.

This CDR3 is CATSWGGYEQYF. CDR3 in DNA: TGTGCCACCTCGTGGGGGGGATACGAGCAGTACTTC. The chain has TRBV6-1 and TRBJ2-7; 7 bases map to TRBD2. Germline-derived CDR1 and CDR2 are MNHNS and SASEGT. Trimming removed 10 bases from V and 4 bases from J; junction bases left unmatched: 7. The CDR3 length is 12 residues.

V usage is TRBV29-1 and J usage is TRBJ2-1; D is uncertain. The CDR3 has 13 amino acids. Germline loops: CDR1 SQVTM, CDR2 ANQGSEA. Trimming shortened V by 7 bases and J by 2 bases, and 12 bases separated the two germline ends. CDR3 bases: TGCAGCGCCGACAAAGTAGCCTACAATGAGCAGTTCTTC. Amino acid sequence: CSADKVAYNEQFF.

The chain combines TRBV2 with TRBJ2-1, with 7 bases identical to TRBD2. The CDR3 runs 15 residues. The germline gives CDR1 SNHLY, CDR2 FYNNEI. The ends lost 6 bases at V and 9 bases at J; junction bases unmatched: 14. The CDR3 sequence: CASRDEGLIWGEQFF. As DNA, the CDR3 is TGTGCCAGCAGAGATGAGGGACTAATTTGGGGTGAGCAGTTCTTC.

In DNA form, the CDR3 reads TGTGCCAGTAGTGTGACTAGCGGGAGGAATAATCTGTTTTTT. This sequence encodes CASSVTSGRNNLFF. This chain uses TRBV19 with TRBJ2-2, with 13 bases aligning to TRBD2. Per germline, CDR1 LNHDA and CDR2 SQIVND (reference sequence). The ends lost 5 bases at V and 14 bases at J; junction bases unmatched: 8. The CDR3 extends over 14 amino acids.

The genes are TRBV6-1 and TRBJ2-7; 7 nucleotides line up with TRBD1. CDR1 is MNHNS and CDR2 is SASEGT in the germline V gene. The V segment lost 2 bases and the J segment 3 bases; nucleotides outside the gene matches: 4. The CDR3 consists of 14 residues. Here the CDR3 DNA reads TGTGCCAGCAGTGAATCTGGACAGGTCTACGAGCAGTACTTC. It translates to CASSESGQVYEQYF.

The CDR3 bases are TGTGCCAGCAGTATCCTACCGGGGGTGAACACCGGGGAGCTGTTTTTT. This sequence encodes CASSILPGVNTGELFF. The chain recombines TRBV27 with TRBJ2-2; possibly TRBD2 for D (6 bases). The CDR3 runs 16 residues. Germline V gives CDR1 MNHEY, CDR2 SMNVEV (reference sequence). V gave up 5 bases and J gave up 1 base, with 14 bases separating them.

The CDR3 bases are TGTGCCAGCAGCTTAGGCGGGACTAGCGGAAATGAGCAGTTCTTC. Amino acid sequence: CASSLGGTSGNEQFF. The chain recombines TRBV7-2 with TRBJ2-1; 11 bases are a match to TRBD2. Germline V gene data show CDR1 as SGHTA and CDR2 as FQGNSA. The CDR3 contains 15 residues. Trimming cost V 1 base and J 7 bases; bases outside gene matches: 3.

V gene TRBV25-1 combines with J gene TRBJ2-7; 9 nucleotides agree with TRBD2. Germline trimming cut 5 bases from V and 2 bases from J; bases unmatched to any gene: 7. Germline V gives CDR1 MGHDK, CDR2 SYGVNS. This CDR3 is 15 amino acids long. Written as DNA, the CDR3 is TGTGCCAGCAGTAGACAAAAGCGGGAGGCCTACGAGCAGTACTTC. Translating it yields CASSRQKREAYEQYF.

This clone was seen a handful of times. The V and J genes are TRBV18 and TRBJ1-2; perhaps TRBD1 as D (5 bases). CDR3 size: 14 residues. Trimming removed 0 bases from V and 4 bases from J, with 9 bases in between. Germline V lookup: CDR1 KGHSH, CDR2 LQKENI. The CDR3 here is CASSPPGEAYGYTF. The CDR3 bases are TGTGCCAGCTCACCACCAGGGGAGGCCTATGGCTACACCTTC. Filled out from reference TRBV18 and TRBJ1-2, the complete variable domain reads NAGVMQNPRHLVRRRGQEARLRCSPMKGHSHVYWYRQLPEEGLKFMVYLQKENIIDESGMPKERFSAEFPKEGPSILRIQQVVRGDSAAYFCASSPPGEAYGYTFGSGTRLTVV.

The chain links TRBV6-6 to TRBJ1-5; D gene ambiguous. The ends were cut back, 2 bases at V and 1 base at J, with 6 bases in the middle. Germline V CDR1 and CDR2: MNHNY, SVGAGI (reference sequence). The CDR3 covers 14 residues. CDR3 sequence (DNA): TGTGCCAGCAGTTACCCGCAGAGCAATCAGCCCCAGCATTTT. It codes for CASSYPQSNQPQHF.

The CDR3 bases are TGTGCCAGCAGGCCCCTAGCGTACGAGCAGTACTTC. Protein product: CASRPLAYEQYF. The chain has TRBV7-9 and TRBJ2-7; tentative D call: TRBD2 (6 bases). Germline lookup yields CDR1 SEHNR and CDR2 FQNEAQ (reference sequence). The CDR3 sequence is 12 residues long. Trimming removed 6 bases at V and 4 bases at J, with 10 bases between.

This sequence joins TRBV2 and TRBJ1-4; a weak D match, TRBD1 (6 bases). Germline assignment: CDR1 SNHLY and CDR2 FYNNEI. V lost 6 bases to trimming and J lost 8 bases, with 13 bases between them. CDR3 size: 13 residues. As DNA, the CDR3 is TGTGCCAGCAGGAACAGGGTTATGGAAAAACTGTTTTTT. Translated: CASRNRVMEKLFF.

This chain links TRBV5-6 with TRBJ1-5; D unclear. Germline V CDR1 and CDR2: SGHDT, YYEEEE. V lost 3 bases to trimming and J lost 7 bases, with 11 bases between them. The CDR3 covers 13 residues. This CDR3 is CASSSGLRQPQHF. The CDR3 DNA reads TGTGCCAGCAGCTCCGGACTGAGACAGCCCCAGCATTTT.

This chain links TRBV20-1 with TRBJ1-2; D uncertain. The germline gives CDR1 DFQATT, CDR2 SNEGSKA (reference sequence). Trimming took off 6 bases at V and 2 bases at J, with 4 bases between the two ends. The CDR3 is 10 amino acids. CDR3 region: CSAGNYGYTF. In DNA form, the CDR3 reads TGCAGTGCCGGGAACTATGGCTACACCTTC.

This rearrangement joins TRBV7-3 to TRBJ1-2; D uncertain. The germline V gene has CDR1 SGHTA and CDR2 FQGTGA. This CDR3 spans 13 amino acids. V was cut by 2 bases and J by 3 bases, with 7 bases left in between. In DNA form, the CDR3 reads TGTGCCAGCAGCTTATCCCCAGACTATGGCTACACCTTC. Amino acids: CASSLSPDYGYTF.

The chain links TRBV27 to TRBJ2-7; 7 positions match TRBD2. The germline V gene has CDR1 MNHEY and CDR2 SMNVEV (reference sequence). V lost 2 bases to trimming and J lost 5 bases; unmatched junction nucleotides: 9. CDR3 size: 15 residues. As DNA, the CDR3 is TGTGCCAGCAGTTTAAGTGGCGGGAGAGGCGACGAGCAGTACTTC. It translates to CASSLSGGRGDEQYF.

The CDR3 DNA sequence: TGTGCCAGCAGTGAATACGTGGCAGGGGTGGGAGGCTACACCTTC. Its translation is CASSEYVAGVGGYTF. The rearrangement joins TRBV25-1 to TRBJ1-2; tentative D call: TRBD1 (6 bases). Deletions cut 0 bases from V and 8 bases from J, with 16 bases between. The CDR3 spans 15 residues. Germline values: CDR1 MGHDK, CDR2 SYGVNS.

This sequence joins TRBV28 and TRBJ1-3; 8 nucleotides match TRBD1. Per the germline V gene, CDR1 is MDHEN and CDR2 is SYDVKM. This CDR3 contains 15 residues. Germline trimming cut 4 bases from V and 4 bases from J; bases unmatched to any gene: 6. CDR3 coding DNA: TGTGCCAGCAGTTCACTCAGGGGGCAGGGAAACACCATATATTTT. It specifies CASSSLRGQGNTIYF.

CDR3 bases: TGTGCCAGCAGCGGCATAAACACTGAAGCTTTCTTT. It codes for CASSGINTEAFF. The chain has TRBV7-9 and TRBJ1-1; D gene ambiguous. Trimming stripped 5 bases from V and 2 bases from J, with 6 bases between. The CDR3 consists of 12 residues. The germline gives CDR1 SEHNR, CDR2 FQNEAQ (reference sequence).

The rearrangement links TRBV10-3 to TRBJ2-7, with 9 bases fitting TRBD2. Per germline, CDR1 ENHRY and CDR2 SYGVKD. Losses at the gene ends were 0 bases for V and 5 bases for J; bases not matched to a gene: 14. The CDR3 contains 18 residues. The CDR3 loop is CAISESGGGLAGIHEQYF. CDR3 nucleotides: TGTGCCATCAGTGAGTCAGGCGGGGGTCTAGCGGGAATCCACGAGCAGTACTTC.

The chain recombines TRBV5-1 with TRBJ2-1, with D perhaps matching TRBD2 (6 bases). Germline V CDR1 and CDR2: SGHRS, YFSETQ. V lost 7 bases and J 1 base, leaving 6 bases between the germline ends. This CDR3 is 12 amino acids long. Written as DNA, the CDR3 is TGCGCCAGCGGGACTTCCTACAATGAGCAGTTCTTC. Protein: CASGTSYNEQFF.